This TCR beta chain was recorded in a study of blood T cell repertoires in COVID-19. Study at large: PBMCs, B-cell-depleted T cells, or T cells were the source of the cDNA or gDNA that made up the material.

Here immunoSEQ multiplex PCR was the method, and the copy in TCRdb shows in-frame clones only, minus some. The top ten hold roughly 46% of the sample, which has about 75,000 clones, 80% to 90% seen once. The germline CDR1 and CDR2 sequences are SGHDN and FVKESK. The CDR3 length is 16 residues. V shed 1 base and J 2 bases; nucleotides not matched to a gene: 3. The receptor comes from a human donor in a cohort sampled during active COVID-19. V and J are TRBV14 and TRBJ2-3; TRBD2 aligns across 10 bases. The material sequenced was peripheral blood. CDR3: CASSQGTSGITDTQYF. The CDR3 coding sequence is TGTGCCAGCAGCCAAGGGACTAGCGGCATCACAGATACGCAGTATTTT.